The 29 T cell receptor beta chains below come from one sample, sequenced in a study of blood T cell repertoires in COVID-19. This table comes from immunoSEQ multiplex PCR, and its TCRdb copy is limited to in-frame clones, with some not included. The sample records 100,000 to 150,000 clones, approximately 80% being singletons. The sample taken for sequencing was peripheral blood. The receptor source for this set is a woman in her forties or fifties with acute or convalescent COVID-19.

The chain carries TRBV7-2 and TRBJ2-5; TRBD1 might be the D (5 bases). Germline CDR1 SGHTA, CDR2 FQGNSA. V was cut by 4 bases and J by 2 bases, with 8 bases left in between. The CDR3 is 13 residues long. DNA of the CDR3: TGTGCCAGCAGCTACAGGACACAAGAGACCCAGTACTTC. Translation: CASSYRTQETQYF.

This clone was picked up a small number of times. The chain carries TRBV30 and TRBJ1-1; 7 bases are shared with TRBD1. CDR3 length: 11 residues. Germline V gene lookup returns CDR1 GTSNPN and CDR2 SVGIG (reference sequence). J gave up 4 bases and V 8 bases, and 4 bases lay outside the gene matches. The CDR3 here is CAQQGSTEAFF. The CDR3 nucleotides read TGTGCCCAACAGGGGTCCACTGAAGCTTTCTTT. The variable domain in full, completed from reference TRBV30 and TRBJ1-1, reads SQTIHQWPATLVQPVGSPLSLECTVEGTSNPNLYWYRQAAGRGLQLLFYSVGIGQISSEVPQNLSASRPQDRQFILSSKKLLLSDSGFYLCAQQGSTEAFFGQGTRLTVV.

The DNA for the CDR3 is TGTGCCAGCAGTTTGACAGGGCCGAACACTGAAGCTTTCTTT. This encodes CASSLTGPNTEAFF. This chain connects TRBV6-5 to TRBJ1-1, with 7 bases lining up with TRBD1. CDR3 length: 14 amino acids. V gave up 4 bases and J gave up 1 base; unmatched junction bases: 3. CDR1 is MNHEY, CDR2 SVGAGI, per germline.

This chain connects TRBV19 to TRBJ1-2, with D uncertain. Germline V CDR1 and CDR2: LNHDA, SQIVND (reference sequence). V was clipped by 6 bases and J by 5 bases, with 16 bases between them. CDR3 length: 14 amino acids. The DNA of the CDR3 is TGTGCCAGTAGCGGCAGCCACCTAGGATATGGCTACACCTTC. Translating it yields CASSGSHLGYGYTF.

The V call is TRBV13, the J call TRBJ1-1; D perhaps matches TRBD1 (6 bases). Trimming removed 4 bases at V and 1 base at J, with 7 bases between. Germline CDR1 reads PRHDT; CDR2 reads FYEKMQ (reference sequence). This CDR3 has 13 residues. The CDR3 sequence is CASSSGQNTEAFF. The CDR3 DNA is TGTGCCAGCAGCTCGGGACAGAACACTGAAGCTTTCTTT.

Of note for this clone: This sample includes further DNA sequences coding for the same CDR3. V and J are TRBV5-1 and TRBJ2-5, with a possible D match to TRBD2 (6 bases). Germline V gives CDR1 SGHRS, CDR2 YFSETQ. The CDR3 is made up of 13 amino acids. Trimming took 4 bases from V and 1 from J, leaving 8 bases between them. CDR3 sequence (DNA): TGCGCCAGCAGCCCGGGACTCCAAGAGACCCAGTACTTC. This codes for CASSPGLQETQYF. The complete variable domain, with remaining parts taken from reference TRBV5-1 and TRBJ2-5, reads KAGVTQTPRYLIKTRGQQVTLSCSPISGHRSVSWYQQTPGQGLQFLFEYFSETQRNKGNFPGRFSGRQFSNSRSEMNVSTLELGDSALYLCASSPGLQETQYFGPGTRLLVL.

The chain has TRBV28 and TRBJ1-1; 8 bases match TRBD1. CDR3 length: 15 amino acids. V lost 6 bases, J lost 11 bases, and 17 bases stayed unmatched. CDR1 MDHEN and CDR2 SYDVKM come from the germline V gene. The CDR3 region is CASRGVFRGPLAAFF. DNA of the CDR3: TGTGCCAGCAGGGGGGTGTTCAGGGGGCCTCTTGCGGCTTTCTTT.

The J gene is TRBJ2-7, the V gene TRBV27; 10 bases align to TRBD1. This CDR3 region has 16 residues. The J segment lost 3 bases and the V segment lost 4 bases, leaving 9 bases of the junction unmatched. CDR1 MNHEY and CDR2 SMNVEV come from the germline V gene (reference sequence). The CDR3 sequence: CASSSIGQGGIYEQYF. CDR3 bases: TGTGCCAGCAGTTCCATAGGACAGGGGGGAATCTACGAGCAGTACTTC.

The rearrangement joins TRBV7-8 to TRBJ1-1, with D maybe TRBD1 (5 bases). Germline V lookup: CDR1 SGHVS, CDR2 FQNEAQ. V lost 0 bases, J lost 0 bases, and 8 bases lay in between. The CDR3 sequence is 15 residues long. Here the CDR3 reads CASSLAEGLNTEAFF. The CDR3 DNA is TGTGCCAGCAGCTTAGCGGAGGGACTGAACACTGAAGCTTTCTTT.

The CDR3 nucleotides are TGTGCCAGCAGTGAAGTGGGGGGAGGCTCACCCCTCCACTTT. As protein: CASSEVGGGSPLHF. The chain uses TRBV6-1 and TRBJ1-6; a weak D match, TRBD1 (5 bases). Trimming cost V 1 base and J 10 bases, with 11 bases left between them. This CDR3 has 14 residues. Germline V gives CDR1 MNHNS, CDR2 SASEGT.

This clone was seen more than once but under ten times. Other DNA sequences from this sample encode an identical CDR3 as well. The CDR3 region is CASSPLQGRTDTQYF. DNA of the CDR3: TGTGCCAGCTCACCCCTTCAGGGTAGGACAGATACGCAGTATTTT. The chain combines TRBV18 with TRBJ2-3, with a tentative D call TRBD1 (5 bases). Germline values: CDR1 KGHSH, CDR2 LQKENI. This CDR3 comprises 15 residues. With 3 bases removed from V and 3 bases from J, the gap between germline ends came to 13 bases.

The rearrangement links TRBV6-6 to TRBJ2-2, with a possible D match to TRBD1 (5 bases). There are 16 residues in the CDR3. Looked up from germline, CDR1 is MNHNY and CDR2 is SVGAGI (reference sequence). Trimming took 5 bases from V and 1 from J, leaving 14 bases between them. The CDR3 sequence: CASSQIGAQNTGELFF. CDR3 in DNA: TGTGCCAGCAGTCAGATAGGGGCGCAGAACACCGGGGAGCTGTTTTTT.

V and J are TRBV30 and TRBJ1-2; D gene unclear. This CDR3 spans 12 amino acids. V was cut by 4 bases and J by 6 bases, with 12 bases left in between. Germline V gene lookup returns CDR1 GTSNPN and CDR2 SVGIG (reference sequence). The CDR3 is CAWTAGGHGYTF. The CDR3 coding sequence is TGTGCCTGGACCGCTGGAGGTCATGGCTACACCTTC.

The chain employs TRBV4-1 and TRBJ2-1; D may be TRBD2 (5 bases). The ends were cut back, 0 bases at V and 0 bases at J, with 9 bases in the middle. The germline CDR1 and CDR2 sequences are MGHRA and YSYEKL. There are 16 residues in the CDR3. The CDR3 loop reads CASSQDSGSSYNEQFF. CDR3 nucleotides: TGCGCCAGCAGCCAAGACAGCGGAAGCTCCTACAATGAGCAGTTCTTC.

This clone was counted once. This rearrangement joins TRBV28 to TRBJ2-1; 12 bases fit TRBD1. The germline CDR1 and CDR2 sequences are MDHEN and SYDVKM. CDR3 size: 14 residues. J was trimmed by 7 bases and V by 11 bases; bases with no gene match: 9. CDR3 protein: CASNPGQGANEQFF. CDR3 nucleotides: TGTGCCTCAAATCCGGGACAGGGGGCGAATGAGCAGTTCTTC.

The rearrangement joins TRBV6-1 to TRBJ1-1; D is uncertain. V lost 2 bases and J lost 7, with 8 bases in between. The CDR3 contains 12 residues. Germline-derived CDR1 and CDR2 are MNHNS and SASEGT. The CDR3 DNA follows: TGTGCCAGCAGTGAATTTTACGGTGAAGCTTTCTTT. It specifies CASSEFYGEAFF.

The chain has TRBV12-3 or TRBV12-4 and TRBJ2-1; the D gene is possibly TRBD2 (5 bases). The CDR3 contains 13 residues. The germline V and J ends were trimmed by 5 bases and 4 bases, with 9 bases remaining between them. CDR3 sequence: CASSDWEYNEQFF. For the CDR3, the DNA is TGTGCCAGCAGTGACTGGGAGTACAATGAGCAGTTCTTC.

This clone was detected a few times. Written as DNA, the CDR3 is TGTGCCAGCAGCGTAGAGGGACTAGCGGGCCGGGATGCGAGACGAGAGACCCAGTACTTC. It specifies CASSVEGLAGRDARRETQYF. V and J are TRBV9 and TRBJ2-5; 12 nucleotides align to TRBD2. The ends lost 0 bases at V and 4 bases at J; junction bases unmatched: 16. CDR1 and CDR2 (germline): SGDLS, YYNGEE. This CDR3 is built from 20 residues.

This clone was seen a handful of times. The chain employs TRBV28 and TRBJ1-3; D ambiguous. CDR1 and CDR2 from the germline V gene are MDHEN and SYDVKM. The CDR3 is made up of 14 amino acids. The ends were cut back, 6 bases at V and 0 bases at J, with 9 bases in the middle. The CDR3 loop is CASSTSSSGNTIYF. CDR3 nucleotides: TGTGCCAGCAGCACTAGCAGCTCTGGAAACACCATATATTTT.

The chain combines TRBV28 with TRBJ1-2; 9 bases line up with TRBD1. This CDR3 has 13 amino acids. The J segment lost 8 bases and the V segment lost 5 bases, leaving 6 bases of the junction unmatched. Germline CDR1 reads MDHEN; CDR2 reads SYDVKM. In DNA, the CDR3 is TGTGCCAGCAGTCTTGGACAGGGGCAAGGCTACACCTTC. Amino acid sequence: CASSLGQGQGYTF.

The CDR3 reads CATHPGGGGYGYTF. The CDR3 DNA reads as TGTGCCACCCACCCCGGAGGGGGCGGCTATGGCTACACCTTC. The chain recombines TRBV10-3 with TRBJ1-2; 7 nucleotides align to TRBD1. The ends lost 10 bases at V and 4 bases at J; junction bases unmatched: 12. The CDR3 is 14 amino acids. Germline V lookup: CDR1 ENHRY, CDR2 SYGVKD.

This clone turned up a few times. V usage is TRBV7-2 and J usage is TRBJ1-6; TRBD1 is a possible D gene (5 bases). The V end lost 1 base, the J end lost 9 bases, and 16 bases lay between the germline ends. The CDR3 length is 16 residues. CDR1 and CDR2 (germline): SGHTA, FQGNSA. The CDR3 DNA is TGTGCCAGCAGCTTAGTAGGGGCAGGGAATACTTCACCCCTCCACTTT. Amino acids: CASSLVGAGNTSPLHF.

The chain couples TRBV5-4 to TRBJ2-3; 16 bases agree with TRBD2. The germline V gene encodes CDR1 SGHNT and CDR2 YYREEE (reference sequence). The CDR3 consists of 18 residues. V was pared by 4 bases and J by 4 bases, with 9 bases of the junction left unmatched. The CDR3 nucleotides are TGTGCCAGCAGCCCGGGACTAGCGGGAGGGATAAGCGCAGATACGCAGTATTTT. Translation: CASSPGLAGGISADTQYF.

The gene calls are TRBV10-2 and TRBJ1-3; tentative D call: TRBD1 (6 bases). Germline V gives CDR1 WSHSY, CDR2 SAAADI. V lost 8 bases and J 7 bases, leaving 18 bases between the germline ends. The CDR3 contains 14 residues. Here the CDR3 DNA reads TGCGCCAGCCGCCCGAGACAGGTCAAGAACACCATATATTTT. Its protein is CASRPRQVKNTIYF.

V gene TRBV3-1 (or the pseudogene TRBV3-2) combines with J gene TRBJ2-4; tentatively, D is TRBD1 (6 bases). There are 14 residues in the CDR3. Germline V gene data show CDR1 as LGHDT and CDR2 as YNNKEL (reference sequence). V was clipped by 1 base and J by 6 bases, with 10 bases between them. CDR3 protein: CASSQGPGVNIQYF. As DNA, the CDR3 is TGTGCCAGCAGCCAAGGCCCAGGGGTAAACATTCAGTACTTC.

This sequence joins TRBV12-3 or TRBV12-4 and TRBJ2-1, with D uncertain. The CDR3 has 13 residues. V was cut by 1 base and J by 6 bases, with 7 bases left in between. This CDR3 reads CASSLVPGNEQFF. Here the CDR3 DNA reads TGTGCCAGCAGTTTAGTGCCAGGCAATGAGCAGTTCTTC.

The chain links TRBV7-8 to TRBJ2-2; TRBD1 aligns across 8 bases. The V gene's germline CDR1 is SGHVS and CDR2 FQNEAQ. The CDR3 runs to 17 residues. Unmatched junction bases numbered 6, after V lost 3 bases and J lost 0 bases. This chain's CDR3 is CASSFTGGVANTGELFF. In DNA, the CDR3 is TGTGCCAGCAGCTTTACAGGGGGAGTCGCGAACACCGGGGAGCTGTTTTTT.

This clone was seen only once. The chain joins TRBV3-1 (or the pseudogene TRBV3-2) to TRBJ1-1, with 7 bases matching TRBD1. The CDR3 is 15 residues long. Germline loops: CDR1 LGHDT, CDR2 YNNKEL (reference sequence). V was pared by 4 bases and J by 4 bases, with 9 bases of the junction left unmatched. DNA of the CDR3: TGTGCCAGCAGCCTAAAACAGGGGATCGGCACTGAAGCTTTCTTT. This sequence encodes CASSLKQGIGTEAFF.

This chain links TRBV7-9 with TRBJ1-1; no clear D. The CDR3 runs to 14 residues. The germline CDR1 and CDR2 sequences are SEHNR and FQNEAQ (reference sequence). Trimming removed 5 bases at V and 2 bases at J, with 12 bases between. This CDR3 is CASSSPQVNTEAFF. Written as DNA, the CDR3 is TGTGCCAGCAGCAGCCCCCAGGTTAACACTGAAGCTTTCTTT. Combining the CDR3 with reference TRBV7-9 and TRBJ1-1 gives the whole variable domain DTGVSQNPRHKITKRGQNVTFRCDPISEHNRLYWYRQTLGQGPEFLTYFQNEAQLEKSRLLSDRFSAERPKGSFSTLEIQRTEQGDSAMYLCASSSPQVNTEAFFGQGTRLTVV.